This T cell receptor beta chain was captured by sequencing in a study of control samples from healthy donors and cancer patients. The CDR3 length is 13 residues. V gave up 6 bases and J gave up 3 bases; unmatched junction bases: 3. In germline, CDR1 is SGHRS, CDR2 YFSETQ. Clones were read by immunoSEQ multiplex PCR, and TCRdb kept only the in-frame ones, dropping some. The sample lists 400,000 to 500,000 clones, 75% to 95% occurring once. This chain uses TRBV5-1 with TRBJ2-3, with 8 bases identical to TRBD1. The receptor's source is a man between 40 and 49 years old with head and neck cancer. Sequencing input: PBMCs. In DNA, the CDR3 is TGCGCCAGCACGGACAGGGTAACAGATACGCAGTATTTT. This translates into CASTDRVTDTQYF.